These 9 T cell receptor beta chains were all obtained from the same sample, sequenced in a study of blood T cell repertoires in COVID-19. Here immunoSEQ multiplex PCR was the method, and the copy in TCRdb shows in-frame clones only, minus some. The table records more than 120,000 clones, 70% to 90% of them present only once. Sequenced sample: peripheral blood. The origin of the receptors is a human donor with acute or convalescent COVID-19. The donor label of this sample is uncertain.

The rearrangement links TRBV18 to TRBJ1-5; D might be TRBD1 (6 bases). Deletions cut 2 bases from V and 1 base from J, with 9 bases between. Germline lookup yields CDR1 KGHSH and CDR2 LQKENI. This CDR3 is built from 15 residues. CDR3 amino acids: CASSPTDRSNQPQHF. Written as DNA, the CDR3 is TGTGCCAGCTCACCAACGGACAGAAGCAATCAGCCCCAGCATTTT. Supplemented by reference TRBV18 and TRBJ1-5, the full variable domain reads NAGVMQNPRHLVRRRGQEARLRCSPMKGHSHVYWYRQLPEEGLKFMVYLQKENIIDESGMPKERFSAEFPKEGPSILRIQQVVRGDSAAYFCASSPTDRSNQPQHFGDGTRLSIL.

J is TRBJ1-5 and V is TRBV28; D uncertain. V lost 3 bases to trimming and J lost 0 bases, with 6 bases between them. CDR3 length equals 14 residues. Germline V gene data show CDR1 as MDHEN and CDR2 as SYDVKM. This CDR3 is CASSFQYSNQPQHF. The CDR3 nucleotides are TGTGCCAGCAGTTTTCAGTATAGCAATCAGCCCCAGCATTTT.

This sequence joins TRBV5-1 and TRBJ2-1, with TRBD2 matching 8 bases. CDR3 length equals 15 residues. V was pared by 2 bases and J by 2 bases, with 3 bases of the junction left unmatched. Germline V gene sequence: CDR1 SGHRS, CDR2 YFSETQ. The CDR3 nucleotides read TGCGCCAGCAGCTTAGGCGGGAGGACCTACAATGAGCAGTTCTTC. It translates to CASSLGGRTYNEQFF.

The V and J genes are TRBV4-1 and TRBJ1-1; D is ambiguous. The CDR3 contains 11 residues. The germline V gene has CDR1 MGHRA and CDR2 YSYEKL. The V gene lost 3 bases and the J gene lost 10 bases, with 9 bases spanning the gap. In DNA, the CDR3 is TGCGCCAGCAGCCAGATGGGGAGAGCTTTCTTT. Protein: CASSQMGRAFF.

The chain uses TRBV5-4 and TRBJ2-3, with D maybe TRBD2 (5 bases). The V end was cut by 4 bases, the J end by 0 bases, with 15 bases between. Germline CDR1 SGHNT, CDR2 YYREEE (reference sequence). The length of the CDR3 is 16 residues. This CDR3 reads CASSRTGAGSTDTQYF. The CDR3 DNA is TGTGCCAGCAGCAGGACTGGCGCTGGGAGCACAGATACGCAGTATTTT.

CDR3 nucleotides: TGTGCCAGCTCATCAAACTGGGCCCGGGAATATGGCTACACCTTC. It is translated as CASSSNWAREYGYTF. The V and J genes are TRBV18 and TRBJ1-2, with unresolved D. The CDR3 is 15 residues long. V was pared by 5 bases and J by 5 bases, with 18 bases between. From germline, CDR1 is KGHSH and CDR2 LQKENI. The variable domain in full, completed from reference TRBV18 and TRBJ1-2, reads NAGVMQNPRHLVRRRGQEARLRCSPMKGHSHVYWYRQLPEEGLKFMVYLQKENIIDESGMPKERFSAEFPKEGPSILRIQQVVRGDSAAYFCASSSNWAREYGYTFGSGTRLTVV.

The V gene is TRBV11-3, the J gene TRBJ2-7; D is possibly TRBD1 (6 bases). This CDR3 spans 14 amino acids. V dropped 5 bases and J dropped 2 bases, with 13 bases sitting between them. The germline V gene has CDR1 SGHNT and CDR2 YENEEA. CDR3 sequence reads: CASSAGSGAYEQYF. The CDR3 bases are TGTGCCAGCAGCGCCGGTTCAGGGGCCTACGAGCAGTACTTC.

This clone was counted only a few times. The chain combines TRBV2 with TRBJ1-6; 7 bases line up with TRBD1. There are 14 residues in the CDR3. V dropped 5 bases and J dropped 7; count of bases not matched to a gene: 5. CDR1 and CDR2 from the germline V gene are SNHLY and FYNNEI. This CDR3 reads CASSREGANSPLHF. Written as DNA, the CDR3 is TGTGCCAGCAGTCGGGAGGGGGCCAATTCACCCCTCCACTTT. Variable domain in full (rest from reference TRBV2 and TRBJ1-6): EPEVTQTPSHQVTQMGQEVILRCVPISNHLYFYWYRQILGQKVEFLVSFYNNEISEKSEIFDDQFSVERPDGSNFTLKIRSTKLEDSAMYFCASSREGANSPLHFGNGTRLTVT.

V is TRBV24-1 and J is TRBJ2-7, with 10 bases identical to TRBD2. Germline V gives CDR1 KGHDR, CDR2 SFDVKD. V shed 9 bases, J shed 0 bases, and the junction held 13 bases outside the gene matches. The CDR3 length is 17 residues. Here the CDR3 reads CATEGTSAYKSSYEQYF. The CDR3 coding sequence is TGTGCCACCGAGGGGACTAGCGCGTACAAAAGCTCCTACGAGCAGTACTTC.